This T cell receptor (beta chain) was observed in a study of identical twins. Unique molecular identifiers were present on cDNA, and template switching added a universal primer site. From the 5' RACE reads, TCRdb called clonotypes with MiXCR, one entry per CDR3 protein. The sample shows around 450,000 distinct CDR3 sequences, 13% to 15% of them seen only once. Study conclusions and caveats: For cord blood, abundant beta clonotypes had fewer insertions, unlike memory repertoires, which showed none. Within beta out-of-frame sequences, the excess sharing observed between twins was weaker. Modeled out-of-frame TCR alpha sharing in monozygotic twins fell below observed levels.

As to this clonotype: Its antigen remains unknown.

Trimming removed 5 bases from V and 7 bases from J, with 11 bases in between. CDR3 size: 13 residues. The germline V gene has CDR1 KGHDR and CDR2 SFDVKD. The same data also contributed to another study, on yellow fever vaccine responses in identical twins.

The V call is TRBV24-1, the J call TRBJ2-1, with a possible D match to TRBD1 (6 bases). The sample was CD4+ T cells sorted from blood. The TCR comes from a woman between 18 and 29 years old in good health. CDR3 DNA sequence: TGTGCCACCAGTGGCTACAGGGATAATGAGCAGTTCTTC. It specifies CATSGYRDNEQFF.